This T cell receptor beta chain was identified during a study of PD-1 blockade in classical Hodgkin lymphoma. The CDR3 extends over 13 amino acids. Per germline, CDR1 MNHEY and CDR2 SVGAGI. V lost 5 bases and J 1 base, leaving 8 bases between the germline ends. In regard to this clone: Its cognate antigen is unknown.

The method was immunoSEQ multiplex PCR; TCRdb's version includes in-frame clones alone and lacks a portion of them. The sample yields roughly 100,000 clones, approximately 89% seen once. Study findings and constraints: Newly diagnosed patients were reported to start with lower TCR diversity than healthy donors.

Time point in this sample: cycle 4 day 1 (C4D1), after more than 5 weeks of nivolumab. With no exception, relapse followed autologous stem cell transplantation in all patients, and brentuximab vedotin exposure varied. This chain connects TRBV6-5 to TRBJ1-1; possible D gene TRBD1, 6 bases. Sample: peripheral blood mononuclear cells (PBMCs), taken before the fourth cycle of nivolumab. The TCR comes from a human donor with classical Hodgkin lymphoma. The CDR3 reads CASSQGQNTEAFF. The CDR3 DNA is TGTGCCAGCAGTCAGGGACAGAACACTGAAGCTTTCTTT.